This T cell receptor beta chain was profiled in a study of blood T cell repertoires in COVID-19. Study information: The United States, Italy and Spain supplied acute and convalescent COVID-19 samples. The analysed material was cDNA or gDNA that came from T cells, B-cell-depleted T cells, or PBMCs.

In the original processing: Amplification of reference gene primers provided the estimated nucleated cell counts. Sequencing was performed with immunoSEQ multiplex PCR; in TCRdb, only in-frame clones are kept and a portion is missing. The D gene and trimming were derived from the DNA, and the V and J assignments and clone size from that table. The profile shows tens of thousands of clones, about 86% of them singletons. The CDR3 has 15 residues. V shed 5 bases, J shed 1 base, and the junction held 6 bases outside the gene matches. Germline CDR1 SEHNR, CDR2 FQNEAQ (reference sequence). This clonotype was sampled from an older woman with acute or convalescent COVID-19. Source material: peripheral blood. The rearrangement links TRBV7-9 to TRBJ2-3; 7 bases are a match to TRBD1. CDR3 nucleotide sequence: TGTGCCAGCAGCCATCAGGGGGACCGCACAGATACGCAGTATTTT. Protein product: CASSHQGDRTDTQYF.